This entry lists 8 T cell receptor beta chains sequenced from one sample in a study of blood T cell repertoires in COVID-19. Sequenced by immunoSEQ multiplex PCR; TCRdb stores in-frame clones only, minus some. The sample lists fewer than 300,000 clones; 65% to 85% were seen once. The sequenced material came from peripheral blood. Receptors originate from a person in their 70s with COVID-19, enrolled during active disease.

The genes are TRBV2 and TRBJ2-1, with D possibly matching TRBD1 (5 bases). V lost 10 bases, J lost 3 bases, and 16 bases lay in between. CDR1 is SNHLY and CDR2 is FYNNEI in the germline V gene. This CDR3 spans 14 amino acids. The CDR3 loop reads CATQGRPLYNEQFF. The CDR3 DNA reads TGTGCCACCCAGGGCAGGCCCCTCTACAATGAGCAGTTCTTC. Using reference TRBV2 and TRBJ2-1 for the parts outside the CDR3, the full variable domain is EPEVTQTPSHQVTQMGQEVILRCVPISNHLYFYWYRQILGQKVEFLVSFYNNEISEKSEIFDDQFSVERPDGSNFTLKIRSTKLEDSAMYFCATQGRPLYNEQFFGPGTRLTVL.

The chain joins TRBV6-6 to TRBJ2-2; TRBD1 aligns across 10 bases. This CDR3 has 15 amino acids. The germline gives CDR1 MNHNY, CDR2 SVGAGI (reference sequence). The trim removed 2 bases at V and 3 bases at J, leaving 0 bases unmatched. The chain's CDR3 is CASSYGTGDTGELFF. CDR3 bases: TGTGCCAGCAGTTACGGGACAGGGGACACCGGGGAGCTGTTTTTT.

The chain employs TRBV6-2 or TRBV6-3 and TRBJ2-1; D may be TRBD2 (5 bases). The CDR3 runs 12 residues. CDR1 and CDR2 from the germline V gene are MNHEY and SVGEGT. With 5 bases removed from V and 9 bases from J, the gap between germline ends came to 11 bases. The CDR3 nucleotides are TGTGCCAGCAGTAAACTAGAGGGTGAGCAGTTCTTC. It encodes CASSKLEGEQFF.

The rearrangement uses TRBV30 and TRBJ1-3, with D perhaps TRBD1 (5 bases). V was shortened by 5 bases and J by 1 base, with 6 bases between the two germline ends. Germline-derived CDR1 and CDR2 are GTSNPN and SVGIG (reference sequence). This CDR3 contains 12 residues. The CDR3 is CAWGTSGNTIYF. The CDR3 nucleotides are TGTGCCTGGGGGACTTCTGGAAACACCATATATTTT.

This clone was seen only a few times. V gene TRBV6-1 combines with J gene TRBJ2-1, with 9 bases fitting TRBD1. The CDR3 is 17 amino acids. Unmatched junction bases numbered 12, after V lost 2 bases and J lost 7 bases. CDR1 and CDR2 (germline): MNHNS, SASEGT. CDR3 coding DNA: TGTGCCAGCAGTGAACTAAAGCGGACAGGGGTTGGAAATGAGCAGTTCTTC. Translating gives CASSELKRTGVGNEQFF.

The V gene is TRBV7-9, the J gene TRBJ2-1, with 7 bases fitting TRBD1. The CDR3 loop spans 15 amino acids. The germline CDR1 and CDR2 sequences are SEHNR and FQNEAQ (reference sequence). V was pared by 5 bases and J by 7 bases, with 11 bases of the junction left unmatched. CDR3 nucleotides: TGTGCCAGCAGCGACCACAGGGGTCTTTGGAATGAGCAGTTCTTC. It encodes CASSDHRGLWNEQFF.

V and J are TRBV6-5 and TRBJ1-2, with 9 bases identical to TRBD1. CDR1 is MNHEY, CDR2 SVGAGI, per germline. The CDR3 extends over 15 amino acids. V shed 7 bases, J shed 4 bases, and the junction held 10 bases outside the gene matches. This CDR3 is CASTLTTGGTYGYTF. The CDR3 region has the DNA TGTGCCAGCACTCTAACGACAGGGGGAACCTATGGCTACACCTTC.

This clone has more than one count but fewer than ten. V usage is TRBV7-9 and J usage is TRBJ1-6, with D tentatively TRBD1 (5 bases). The germline CDR1 and CDR2 sequences are SEHNR and FQNEAQ (reference sequence). The CDR3 is 14 residues long. With 3 bases removed from V and 6 bases from J, the gap between germline ends came to 9 bases. CDR3 DNA sequence: TGTGCCAGCAGCTTTGGGGCGACTAATTCACCCCTCCACTTT. It is translated as CASSFGATNSPLHF.